This T cell receptor beta chain was identified in a study of identical twins (dated by TCRdb to 2015 to 2016). Looking at the study overall: To test whether fetal clonotypes persist, this study deep-sequenced TCR alpha and beta repertoires from monozygotic twins, from unrelated adults of various ages, and from cord blood. Replicate twin experiments were performed at different times using different library preparation protocols to rule out contamination. Summary of the overall study and its limitations: Because the same donors could not be followed over many years, the conclusions depended on cross-sectional statistical analysis. Invariant T cells such as MAIT and iNKT could partly confound zero-insertion analyses, though diverse VJ usage argued against this for most clonotypes. Recombination models systematically underestimated out-of-frame TCR alpha sharing in monozygotic twins but agreed with sharing between unrelated individuals. Abundant cord blood beta clonotypes carried fewer insertions; young adult naive repertoires showed a weaker similar trend, while memory repertoires showed none. A weaker excess of twin sharing was found in beta out-of-frame sequences because the signal-to-noise ratio was lowered by fewer shared sequences. Compared with coincidental sharing between unrelated individuals, out-of-frame TCR alpha sequences shared between twins showed an excess of sequences with low generation probability.

This clonotype has a count of ten or more. The antigen it binds to is not known. Base quality data are lacking; no much larger clone is found one base away. All donors were healthy Caucasians. The twin cohort consisted of three pairs of female monozygotic twins, all aged 18 to 29 years. Miltenyi CD45RO+ enrichment and human naive T-cell isolation kits were used to isolate memory (CD45RO+) and naive T cells from PBMC. Libraries were constructed by 5' RACE. Instrument on record: Illumina HiSeq 2000. A universal primer binding site was added through template switching, and the final cDNA carried a unique molecular identifier so that TCR cDNA molecules could be counted accurately. Specific primers in the conserved constant-segment region were used to synthesize first-strand cDNA for TCR alpha and beta chains. Each cDNA library was double barcoded, with a SMART-Mk sample barcode plus Illumina barcodes, to control for contamination. TruSeq adapter sequences and Illumina sample barcodes were added in two successive PCR steps. The TCR alpha and beta cDNA libraries were sequenced on the Illumina HiSeq platform using custom primers. In the original analysis: MiGEC processed the raw reads to extract unique molecular identifiers, while MiXCR was used to determine the CDR3 positions. For each individual, recombination models were inferred using an EM algorithm with the repgenHMM and IGoR tools. The analysis of shared clonotypes was done with the tcR package in R, with sharing normalized by the product of cloneset sizes. To study raw recombination without the effects of thymic and clonal selection, out-of-frame nonproductive sequences were analyzed. Using fastp trimming at Q25 and MiXCR clonotype assembly, TCRdb reanalyzed the public sequencing data and kept in-frame beta chains. Every entry covers one CDR3 protein and lists the most common genes and DNA from its rows. The V and J calls shown here were made by TCRdb, not taken from the authors' results. Across this sample there are hundreds of thousands of distinct CDR3 sequences, with about 7.5% seen only once. The ten largest clonotypes hold around 2.1% of the sample.

The germline V gene encodes CDR1 DFQATT and CDR2 SNEGSKA (reference sequence). V loses 6 bases of germline sequence and J loses 4 bases, and the interval between the two ends is 16 bases. From its cysteine to its phenylalanine, the CDR3 spans 14 amino acids. The CDR3 DNA has 42 bases and is translated from base 1. The same sample was also used in a study of yellow fever vaccine responses in identical twins. From the second report: The T cell response to vaccination in identical twins was reported by the authors to appear partly convergent and partly personalized. In identical twins, the study followed T cell clones that responded to the vaccine with precision.

The sample taken for sequencing was memory (CD45RO+) T cells sorted from blood. This sample's cell subset or site label indicates: CD45RO+ enriched T cells. This clonotype was obtained from a young woman in good health. The chain was built from TRBV20-1 and TRBJ1-5; a weak D assignment points to TRBD1 (6 bases agree). The DNA sequence is given as TGCAGTGCGGTTCAGGGGAGAGGAAATCAGCCCCAGCATTTT. Its translation reads: CSAVQGRGNQPQHF.